These 32 T cell receptor beta chains originate from one sample sequenced in a study of blood T cells in healthy people across ages (dated by TCRdb to about 2015). The library was prepared using 5' RACE. The data were produced on an Illumina HiSeq 2500. The second PCR ran for about 6 to 11 cycles and used a J-beta primer mix along with a sample-barcoded 5' primer. TCRdb handled the public reads itself, with Q25 trimming in fastp and clone calling in MiXCR, and kept productive beta chains. Entries are consolidated by CDR3 protein sequence, retaining the most common genes and DNA. The sample table contains about a million distinct CDR3 sequences; only one count was recorded for 35% to 40% of them. The top ten clonotypes cover about 12% of the sample. Source material: blood. The receptor set was obtained from a man between 18 and 35 years old in good health.

This clonotype was seen many times. V is TRBV9 and J is TRBJ2-5; tentative D call: TRBD1 (6 bases). The CDR3 loop spans 14 amino acids. V shed 4 bases and J shed 2 bases, with 12 bases lying between them. Per germline, CDR1 SGDLS and CDR2 YYNGEE. The CDR3 DNA reads as TGTGCCAGCAGCCCCGACAGGACACAAGAGACCCAGTACTTC. Translating it yields CASSPDRTQETQYF.

Worth noting for this clonotype: One end of the junction is discordant with germline, which a read error may explain. V is TRBV6-1 and J is TRBJ1-1, with D unresolved. The CDR3 spans 15 residues. CDR1 and CDR2 from the germline V gene are MNHNS and SASEGT. The CDR3 DNA follows: TGTGCCAGCAATGAATTAGTCTCAAGAGGGACTGAAGCTTTCTTT. Its protein product is CASNELVSRGTEAFF.

This clonotype has at least ten counts. The V call is TRBV4-1, the J call TRBJ2-4; D tentatively fits TRBD1 or TRBD2 (6 bases each). Germline-derived CDR1 and CDR2 are MGHRA and YSYEKL. The V and J ends lost 0 bases and 0 bases respectively, with 9 bases between them. The CDR3 runs 16 residues. CDR3: CASSQEPGAAKNIQYF. CDR3 bases: TGCGCCAGCAGCCAAGAACCGGGGGCAGCCAAAAACATTCAGTACTTC.

The rearrangement joins TRBV10-3 to TRBJ2-4; D may be TRBD1 or TRBD2 (5 bases each). The J call is doubtful: the DNA matches TRBJ2-5 better. Germline V gene lookup returns CDR1 ENHRY and CDR2 SYGVKD. The CDR3 is 15 amino acids. The CDR3 protein is CAISEMVGVKETQYF. For the CDR3, the DNA is TGTGCCATCAGTGAGATGGTGGGGGTCAAAGAGACCCAGTACTTC.

This chain connects TRBV7-9 to TRBJ2-1; perhaps TRBD1 as D (6 bases). Gene TRBJ2-7 matches the end of the DNA better, so the J call may be wrong. The length of the CDR3 is 14 residues. The germline gives CDR1 SEHNR, CDR2 FQNEAQ (reference sequence). CDR3: CASSSPQGSDEQYF. CDR3 nucleotides: TGTGCCAGCAGCTCCCCACAGGGATCCGACGAGCAGTACTTC.

This clonotype was counted a few times. This sequence joins TRBV11-2 and TRBJ2-3, with D possibly called TRBD1 or TRBD2 (5 bases each). This CDR3 is 13 amino acids long. Per germline, CDR1 SGHAT and CDR2 FQNNGV. V was pared by 3 bases and J by 12 bases, with 16 bases between. CDR3 DNA sequence: TGTGCCAGCAGCTTCGAGGGGATAGCCCGCCAGTATTTT. Its protein is CASSFEGIARQYF.

The rearrangement links TRBV28 to TRBJ1-5; D gene uncertain. This CDR3 contains 14 residues. The V and J ends lost 3 bases and 2 bases respectively, with 8 bases between them. Germline V lookup: CDR1 MDHEN, CDR2 SYDVKM. For the CDR3, the DNA is TGTGCCAGCAGTTTTGAAGGGCGCAATCAGCCCCAGCATTTT. It encodes CASSFEGRNQPQHF.

The sample holds a few counts of this clonotype. The chain employs TRBV12-3 or TRBV12-4 and TRBJ2-1; 8 bases match TRBD1. The trim removed 5 bases at V and 7 bases at J, leaving 4 bases unmatched. The CDR3 is made up of 13 amino acids. The CDR3 protein is CASSPTGVNEQFF. The CDR3 nucleotides read TGTGCCAGCAGTCCGACAGGGGTGAATGAGCAGTTCTTC.

This chain links TRBV19 with TRBJ2-7; a possible D gene is TRBD1 (6 bases). The J call may be mistaken, given a closer DNA end match to TRBJ2-5. Germline CDR1 is LNHDA and CDR2 is SQIVND (reference sequence). CDR3 size: 15 residues. CDR3 residues: CASSITGSRAETQYF. CDR3 DNA sequence: TGTGCCAGTAGTATAACAGGGTCAAGAGCAGAGACCCAGTACTTC.

In this sample, this clonotype turned up a few times. The V call is TRBV5-1, the J call TRBJ1-5; 10 bases are shared with TRBD1. The CDR3 runs 15 residues. Trimming at V came to 5 bases and at J to 6 bases, leaving 8 bases not matched to a gene. CDR1 is SGHRS and CDR2 is YFSETQ in the germline V gene. The CDR3 loop is CASSSGTGVGQPQHF. DNA of the CDR3: TGCGCCAGCAGTTCCGGGACAGGGGTCGGTCAGCCCCAGCATTTT.

Only a few counts were recorded for this clonotype. This sequence joins TRBV7-2 and TRBJ1-1, with TRBD1 matching over 12 bases. CDR1 is SGHTA and CDR2 is FQGNSA in the germline V gene. CDR3 size: 13 residues. J gave up 10 bases and V 2 bases, and 2 bases lay outside the gene matches. CDR3 in amino acids: CASSLRDRGPAFF. As DNA, the CDR3 is TGTGCCAGCAGCTTACGGGACAGGGGGCCAGCTTTCTTT.

The chain has TRBV10-3 and TRBJ2-7; D possibly corresponds to TRBD1 (6 bases). V lost 6 bases to trimming and J lost 1 base, with 16 bases between them. The CDR3 runs 15 residues. From germline, CDR1 is ENHRY and CDR2 SYGVKD. DNA for the CDR3: TGTGCCATCAGAGGAACAGGGATTGGGTCCTACGAGCAGTACTTC. Residues: CAIRGTGIGSYEQYF.

The chain has TRBV9 and TRBJ2-1; TRBD1 matches at 9 bases. Trimming removed 1 base from V and 6 bases from J; junction bases left unmatched: 5. This CDR3 is built from 15 residues. The germline gives CDR1 SGDLS, CDR2 YYNGEE. The CDR3 loop is CASSVLGQGVNEQFF. In DNA, the CDR3 is TGTGCCAGCAGCGTATTGGGACAGGGTGTCAATGAGCAGTTCTTC.

Turning to this clonotype: One base away lies a much larger clone, so this may be a sequencing read error. The J gene is TRBJ2-3, the V gene TRBV20-1; D gene ambiguous. This CDR3 is built from 13 residues. CDR1 DFQATT and CDR2 SNEGSKA come from the germline V gene (reference sequence). V was cut by 6 bases and J by 2 bases, with 12 bases left in between. The CDR3 DNA reads as TGCAGTGCGAGCCAGTCGAACACAGATACGCAGTATTTT. It codes for CSASQSNTDTQYF.

The gene calls are TRBV2 and TRBJ2-5; possible D gene TRBD2, 5 bases. Trimming removed 2 bases at V and 5 bases at J, with 15 bases between. The CDR3 runs to 15 residues. Per germline, CDR1 SNHLY and CDR2 FYNNEI. The CDR3: CASSEYRGPVETQYF. The DNA of the CDR3 is TGTGCCAGCAGTGAATACCGGGGTCCGGTGGAGACCCAGTACTTC.

The rearrangement links TRBV6-5 to TRBJ1-1; D ambiguous. This CDR3 region has 16 residues. The V end was cut by 2 bases, the J end by 1 base, with 14 bases between. CDR1 and CDR2 (germline): MNHEY, SVGAGI. The CDR3 nucleotides are TGTGCCAGCAGTTACGGTCTCGAGGACTCGAACACTGAAGCTTTCTTT. This gives the protein CASSYGLEDSNTEAFF.

The V and J genes are TRBV25-1 and TRBJ2-5; 8 bases align to TRBD1. Trimming took 0 bases from V and 1 from J; bases not matched to a gene: 16. This CDR3 has 20 residues. From germline, CDR1 is MGHDK and CDR2 SYGVNS. The CDR3 protein is CASSEYVGATGVGIQETQYF. The CDR3 DNA sequence: TGTGCCAGCAGTGAATATGTCGGAGCGACAGGGGTCGGCATCCAAGAGACCCAGTACTTC. The full variable domain, in which reference TRBV25-1 and TRBJ2-5 provide the parts outside the CDR3, is EADIYQTPRYLVIGTGKKITLECSQTMGHDKMYWYQQDPGMELHLIHYSYGVNSTEKGDLSSESTVSRIRTEHFPLTLESARPSHTSQYLCASSEYVGATGVGIQETQYFGPGTRLLVL.

This clonotype was detected only a few times. The chain couples TRBV21-1 to TRBJ2-3; the table assigns TRBD2, which was not confirmed against the DNA. TRBV21-1 counts as a pseudogene. The length of the CDR3 is 15 residues. The CDR3 region has the DNA TGTGCCAGCATTACAGAGCGGGGGGCCACAGATACGCAGTATTTT. Its protein is CASITERGATDTQYF.

The rearrangement joins TRBV27 to TRBJ1-6, with 7 nucleotides matching TRBD1. The CDR3 totals 15 residues. Trimming removed 6 bases from V and 9 bases from J; junction bases left unmatched: 11. Germline CDR1 and CDR2: MNHEY and SMNVEV (reference sequence). This CDR3 is CASRDQGEEGSPLHF. The DNA for the CDR3 is TGTGCCAGCAGGGACCAGGGGGAGGAGGGTTCACCCCTCCACTTT.

This chain links TRBV18 with TRBJ2-4; no clear D gene. The end of the DNA aligns better with TRBJ2-7, so the J call may be wrong. Germline V gene sequence: CDR1 KGHSH, CDR2 LQKENI. The CDR3 totals 13 residues. The CDR3 protein is CASSPSLGYEQYF. The CDR3 DNA reads TGTGCCAGCTCACCCTCCCTCGGCTACGAGCAGTACTTC.

The rearrangement joins TRBV12-3 or TRBV12-4 to TRBJ2-2; the D is unclear. The ends were cut back, 1 base at V and 3 bases at J, with 9 bases in the middle. The CDR3 covers 15 residues. The CDR3 nucleotides read TGTGCCAGCAGTTTAGGCGGAGTGGACACCGGGGAGCTGTTTTTT. This translates into CASSLGGVDTGELFF.

The chain is built from TRBV20-1 and TRBJ1-4; a weak D match, TRBD1 (5 bases). V dropped 0 bases and J dropped 2 bases, with 10 bases sitting between them. CDR3 length: 15 amino acids. CDR1 and CDR2 (germline): DFQATT, SNEGSKA (reference sequence). CDR3 protein: CSARDLGVTNEKLFF. In DNA, the CDR3 is TGCAGTGCTAGAGATCTGGGGGTGACTAATGAAAAACTGTTTTTT.

A few counts support this clonotype. The V call is TRBV6-6, the J call TRBJ2-5, with 7 bases identical to TRBD1. Germline CDR1 and CDR2: MNHNY and SVGAGI (reference sequence). The CDR3 spans 15 residues. The junction had 5 bases not matched to a gene; V was cut back by 2 bases and J by 2 bases. The CDR3 spells CASSYPGQLQETQYF. The CDR3 DNA reads TGTGCCAGCAGTTACCCGGGACAGCTACAAGAGACCCAGTACTTC.

V is TRBV6-2 or TRBV6-3 and J is TRBJ1-5; 7 nucleotides agree with TRBD1. Unmatched junction bases numbered 5, after V lost 8 bases and J lost 1 base. The V gene's germline CDR1 is MNHEY and CDR2 SVGEGT. CDR3 size: 14 residues. The CDR3 region has the DNA TGTGCCAGCGGGGAACAGGGGAGCAATCAGCCCCAGCATTTT. Translating gives CASGEQGSNQPQHF.

The V gene is TRBV2, the J gene TRBJ1-2; 7 bases are a match to TRBD1. V was pared by 6 bases and J by 4 bases, with 11 bases of the junction left unmatched. Germline lookup yields CDR1 SNHLY and CDR2 FYNNEI. The CDR3 is 15 amino acids. CDR3 nucleotide sequence: TGTGCCAGCAGGCCCGGGACAGCAAATTCCTATGGCTACACCTTC. Its protein is CASRPGTANSYGYTF.

The rearrangement links TRBV12-3 or TRBV12-4 to TRBJ2-5; TRBD1 might be the D (9 bases). The V end lost 3 bases, the J end lost 13 bases, and 24 bases lay between the germline ends. The CDR3 sequence is 15 residues long. CDR3 region: CASSLQQGAREERYF. CDR3 coding DNA: TGTGCCAGCAGTTTGCAACAGGGGGCGCGGGAGGAGCGGTACTTC.

This clonotype was seen only a few times. This sequence joins TRBV7-8 and TRBJ2-5; 7 positions match TRBD1. V trimming: 7 bases; J trimming: 11 bases; junction bases outside the gene matches: 10. This CDR3 comprises 12 residues. The germline V gene encodes CDR1 SGHVS and CDR2 FQNEAQ. DNA for the CDR3: TGTGCCAGCACCCAAACAGGGGATGAGCAGTACTTC. This gives the protein CASTQTGDEQYF.

The chain joins TRBV11-2 to TRBJ1-2, with a tentative D call TRBD1 (5 bases). This CDR3 spans 14 amino acids. The V end lost 1 base, the J end lost 6 bases, and 12 bases lay between the germline ends. In germline, CDR1 is SGHAT, CDR2 FQNNGV. CDR3 loop: CASSLGGASDGYTF. The CDR3 DNA reads as TGTGCCAGCAGCTTAGGCGGGGCCTCTGATGGCTACACCTTC.

This chain links TRBV2 with TRBJ2-2; TRBD2 might be the D (5 bases). The ends were cut back, 7 bases at V and 0 bases at J, with 15 bases in the middle. This CDR3 region has 16 residues. Germline V gives CDR1 SNHLY, CDR2 FYNNEI. CDR3 protein: CASNLATGTNTGELFF. The DNA of the CDR3 is TGTGCCAGCAATCTGGCGACGGGGACGAACACCGGGGAGCTGTTTTTT.

The chain recombines TRBV14 with TRBJ1-1, with TRBD1 matching over 8 bases. Germline CDR1 SGHDN, CDR2 FVKESK. The CDR3 is 14 amino acids. J gave up 3 bases and V 2 bases, and 2 bases lay outside the gene matches. The DNA of the CDR3 is TGTGCCAGCAGCCAACAGGGGGCCTACACTGAAGCTTTCTTT. It is translated as CASSQQGAYTEAFF.

The genes are TRBV20-1 and TRBJ1-3; D is perhaps TRBD1 (6 bases). Trimming pared 7 bases from V and 7 bases from J, leaving 17 bases between. The CDR3 extends over 13 amino acids. In germline, CDR1 is DFQATT, CDR2 SNEGSKA (reference sequence). The CDR3, as DNA: TGCAGTGAGGTCGGGGGCTATAAGAACACCATATATTTT. Protein product: CSEVGGYKNTIYF.

This clonotype has a handful of counts. V and J are TRBV7-3 and TRBJ2-3; tentative D call: TRBD1 (6 bases). Trimming removed 0 bases at V and 7 bases at J, with 8 bases between. Germline V CDR1 and CDR2: SGHTA, FQGTGA. CDR3 length: 13 residues. CDR3 DNA: TGTGCCAGCAGCTTAACGGGGGCAAATACGCAGTATTTT. Residues: CASSLTGANTQYF.